Each of the 8 T cell receptor beta chains below was sequenced from the same sample in a study of cytomegalovirus exposure and HLA in healthy donors. TCRdb keeps only in-frame clones here, not all; method: immunoSEQ multiplex PCR. The table records about 110,000 clones, roughly nine tenths of them present only once. The sequencing sample was made of PBMCs. The receptors here all came from a woman between 18 and 29 years old in good health and CMV-seronegative.

This chain links TRBV7-2 with TRBJ2-7, with unresolved D. Germline assignment: CDR1 SGHTA and CDR2 FQGNSA. The CDR3 is 11 amino acids. The V end lost 2 bases, the J end lost 7 bases, and 6 bases lay between the germline ends. CDR3 nucleotide sequence: TGTGCCAGCAGCTTATATGAGGAGCAGTACTTC. This gives the protein CASSLYEEQYF.

This chain uses TRBV28 with TRBJ1-2, with D perhaps matching TRBD1 (5 bases). The CDR3 runs to 13 residues. The V end lost 6 bases, the J end lost 13 bases, and 21 bases lay between the germline ends. CDR1 and CDR2 (germline): MDHEN, SYDVKM. CDR3 nucleotides: TGTGCCAGCAGCCCACAGGACGCCCCGGTGTGCACCTTC. Protein: CASSPQDAPVCTF.

This chain links TRBV14 with TRBJ2-5; no clear D gene. The V end lost 1 base, the J end lost 5 bases, and 8 bases lay between the germline ends. Germline V gene data show CDR1 as SGHDN and CDR2 as FVKESK. The CDR3 covers 13 residues. Here the CDR3 reads CASSQGLRETQYF. In nucleotides, the CDR3 is TGTGCCAGCAGCCAAGGGTTGAGGGAGACCCAGTACTTC.

V and J are TRBV9 and TRBJ1-1; D is possibly TRBD1 (5 bases). CDR3 length: 14 amino acids. Germline CDR1 reads SGDLS; CDR2 reads YYNGEE. Trimming took 3 bases from V and 5 from J, leaving 14 bases between them. CDR3 nucleotide sequence: TGTGCCAGCAGCGGTGGAGACAGTTTGACTGAAGCTTTCTTT. It encodes CASSGGDSLTEAFF.

The chain is built from TRBV7-9 and TRBJ1-2; D is perhaps TRBD1 (5 bases). The V and J ends lost 4 bases and 4 bases respectively, with 19 bases between them. Per germline, CDR1 SEHNR and CDR2 FQNEAQ (reference sequence). This CDR3 has 16 amino acids. The CDR3 coding sequence is TGTGCCAGCAGCTCGGGCGGGGCCAGCAATACCTATGGCTACACCTTC. Translation: CASSSGGASNTYGYTF.

DNA for the CDR3: TGTGCCAGTACCTCACAGGGGTCTAACTATGGCTACACCTTC. Amino acid sequence: CASTSQGSNYGYTF. The chain uses TRBV28 and TRBJ1-2; 7 bases map to TRBD1. After removal of 9 bases from V and 0 bases from J, the junction contained 7 bases not matched to a gene. The germline V gene has CDR1 MDHEN and CDR2 SYDVKM. The CDR3 extends over 14 amino acids.

The rearrangement joins TRBV28 to TRBJ2-7, with a tentative D call TRBD1 (5 bases). Trimming shortened V by 3 bases and J by 5 bases, and 11 bases separated the two germline ends. This CDR3 spans 13 amino acids. Germline CDR1 is MDHEN and CDR2 is SYDVKM. The CDR3, as DNA: TGTGCCAGCAGTTTTATGTCCAGGGACGAGCAGTACTTC. Translated: CASSFMSRDEQYF.

The V gene is TRBV5-1, the J gene TRBJ2-3, with TRBD2 identical over 14 bases. V shed 4 bases and J 1 base; nucleotides not matched to a gene: 8. This CDR3 has 18 amino acids. CDR1 is SGHRS and CDR2 is YFSETQ in the germline V gene. The CDR3 DNA is TGCGCCAGCAGCCAGGGACTAGCGGGAGTGCGGGGCACAGATACGCAGTATTTT. It codes for CASSQGLAGVRGTDTQYF.